This T cell receptor beta chain derives from a study of T-cell memory formation after mild COVID-19. Study findings and constraints: CD4+ clones that contracted lay mainly in CM and EM; CD8+ ones lay in EMRA.

This clonotype was detected only a few times. Its antigen is as yet unknown. TCRdb redid the calling of the 5' RACE reads with MiXCR, one entry per CDR3 protein. The sample carries roughly 500,000 distinct CDR3 sequences, over 20% recorded once. Trimming took off 5 bases at V and 2 bases at J, with 16 bases between the two ends. This CDR3 contains 15 residues. Germline V CDR1 and CDR2: LGHDT, YNNKEL (reference sequence). Sample: PBMCs or a T cell subset sorted from them (not recorded which). The V gene is TRBV3-1, the J gene TRBJ2-7, with D possibly matching TRBD1 (6 bases). This clonotype was obtained from an adult woman who had mild COVID-19 (a few samples of this study predate the infection). Cell type and time point are not known. The CDR3 loop reads CASSDTGTIAYEQYF. The CDR3 DNA reads as TGTGCCAGCAGCGATACCGGGACAATAGCCTACGAGCAGTACTTC.